The 15 T cell receptor beta chains presented below share a single source sample, sequenced in a study of T-cell memory formation after mild COVID-19. Using its own MiXCR run on the 5' RACE reads, TCRdb lists one record per CDR3 protein. The repertoire has just under 150,000 distinct CDR3 sequences, less than 20% of them found once; the top ten carry around 2%. Sequenced input: PBMCs or a T cell subset sorted from them (not recorded which). All receptors come from an adult woman who had mild COVID-19 (a few samples of this study predate the infection). Cell type and time point are not known.

This clonotype was counted a few times. The chain couples TRBV5-1 to TRBJ2-3, with a possible D match to TRBD1 (5 bases). Germline V gene lookup returns CDR1 SGHRS and CDR2 YFSETQ. The CDR3 loop spans 14 amino acids. Trimming pared 4 bases from V and 2 bases from J, leaving 11 bases between. The CDR3 DNA reads as TGCGCCAGCAGCGGTGACAGATTCACAGATACGCAGTATTTT. It translates to CASSGDRFTDTQYF.

There are a few counts of this clonotype. This sequence joins TRBV7-9 and TRBJ2-1; tentative D call: TRBD1 (5 bases). The germline V gene has CDR1 SEHNR and CDR2 FQNEAQ (reference sequence). The CDR3 totals 15 residues. V was shortened by 1 base and J by 5 bases, with 12 bases between the two germline ends. The CDR3 loop reads CASSLDGRVNNEQFF. The CDR3 region has the DNA TGTGCCAGCAGCTTAGACGGCAGGGTAAACAATGAGCAGTTCTTC.

This chain connects TRBV5-1 to TRBJ1-5; 9 bases line up with TRBD1. Germline loops: CDR1 SGHRS, CDR2 YFSETQ. J was trimmed by 7 bases and V by 2 bases; bases with no gene match: 4. The CDR3 contains 14 residues. The CDR3, as DNA: TGCGCCAGCAGCTTAAGACAGGGGGACCAGCCCCAGCATTTT. This gives the protein CASSLRQGDQPQHF.

V gene TRBV20-1 combines with J gene TRBJ1-6, with 9 nucleotides matching TRBD1. V shed 0 bases, J shed 10 bases, and the junction held 4 bases outside the gene matches. The length of the CDR3 is 14 residues. Per germline, CDR1 DFQATT and CDR2 SNEGSKA (reference sequence). CDR3: CSARDLTGGSPLHF. The CDR3 region has the DNA TGCAGTGCTAGAGATCTAACAGGGGGCTCACCCCTCCACTTT.

The J gene is TRBJ2-3, the V gene TRBV20-1; maybe TRBD1 (6 bases). The germline V gene has CDR1 DFQATT and CDR2 SNEGSKA (reference sequence). This CDR3 spans 13 amino acids. The V and J ends lost 7 bases and 6 bases respectively, with 17 bases between them. The CDR3 coding sequence is TGCAGTGGTACAGGGTTCCCCCCGGATACGCAGTATTTT. Amino acid sequence: CSGTGFPPDTQYF.

There are a few counts of this clonotype. The chain joins TRBV4-3 to TRBJ2-6; weak D call: TRBD1 (6 bases). This CDR3 has 17 residues. Deletions cut 0 bases from V and 4 bases from J, with 13 bases between. CDR1 is LGHNA, CDR2 YSLEER, per germline. CDR3 bases: TGCGCCAGCAGCCAAGATTTGGCAGGGGTCGGGGCCAACGTCCTGACTTTC. It codes for CASSQDLAGVGANVLTF.

The V gene is TRBV7-3, the J gene TRBJ2-1; tentatively, D is TRBD2 (6 bases). Trimming pared 5 bases from V and 2 bases from J, leaving 13 bases between. The CDR3 length is 15 residues. Germline CDR1 SGHTA, CDR2 FQGTGA. CDR3 region: CASSPVTSPYNEQFF. CDR3 DNA: TGTGCCAGCAGCCCAGTCACTAGCCCCTACAATGAGCAGTTCTTC.

V is TRBV7-2 and J is TRBJ2-1; no clear D gene. The CDR3 runs to 14 residues. Germline V gene sequence: CDR1 SGHTA, CDR2 FQGNSA. V lost 1 base to trimming and J lost 4 bases, with 8 bases between them. The CDR3 nucleotides are TGTGCCAGCAGCTTAGAACGTGGGTACAATGAGCAGTTCTTC. Residues: CASSLERGYNEQFF.

This clonotype was found many times. J is TRBJ2-1 and V is TRBV18, with a possible D match to TRBD2 (6 bases). The CDR3 runs 16 residues. V lost 1 base and J 8 bases, leaving 18 bases between the germline ends. CDR1 is KGHSH, CDR2 LQKENI, per germline. CDR3 in DNA: TGTGCCAGCTCACCACTGGCGCTAGCGTCATTCGATGAGCAGTTCTTC. Translating it yields CASSPLALASFDEQFF.

This clonotype was observed once. CDR3: CASSSSTGYEQYF. CDR3 sequence (DNA): TGTGCCAGCAGTTCCTCGACAGGATACGAGCAGTACTTC. V usage is TRBV27 and J usage is TRBJ2-7; perhaps TRBD1 as D (6 bases). Trimming stripped 4 bases from V and 4 bases from J, with 11 bases between. The CDR3 consists of 13 residues. CDR1 is MNHEY, CDR2 SMNVEV, per germline (reference sequence).

The chain links TRBV19 to TRBJ2-7; no clear D gene. CDR1 is LNHDA and CDR2 is SQIVND in the germline V gene (reference sequence). V was shortened by 4 bases and J by 1 base, with 8 bases between the two germline ends. The CDR3 has 13 amino acids. CDR3 bases: TGTGCCAGTAGTAATGTCGGGTCCTACGAGCAGTACTTC. Encoded protein: CASSNVGSYEQYF.

The CDR3 reads CASTDTGTQYF. DNA for the CDR3: TGTGCCAGCACCGACACCGGTACGCAGTATTTT. V and J are TRBV11-3 and TRBJ2-3, with D unclear. The germline V gene encodes CDR1 SGHNT and CDR2 YENEEA. This CDR3 spans 11 amino acids. Trimming took 7 bases from V and 8 from J, leaving 10 bases between them.

This rearrangement joins TRBV7-3 to TRBJ2-2; tentatively, D is TRBD2 (5 bases). Trimming removed 4 bases at V and 4 bases at J, with 13 bases between. Germline CDR1 and CDR2: SGHTA and FQGTGA. This CDR3 region has 15 residues. The CDR3 DNA reads as TGTGCCAGCAGCTCTACTAGTGTGGGCACCGGGGAGCTGTTTTTT. Translated, it gives CASSSTSVGTGELFF. The entire variable domain, with the rest obtained from reference TRBV7-3 and TRBJ2-2, is as follows: GAGVSQTPSNKVTEKGKYVELRCDPISGHTALYWYRQSLGQGPEFLIYFQGTGAADDSGLPNDRFFAVRPEGSVSTLKIQRTERGDSAVYLCASSSTSVGTGELFFGEGSRLTVL.

This clonotype came up a few times. The chain links TRBV7-2 to TRBJ2-5, with D uncertain. The CDR3 runs 15 residues. The ends were cut back, 3 bases at V and 2 bases at J, with 13 bases in the middle. CDR1 and CDR2 (germline): SGHTA, FQGNSA. The CDR3 sequence is CASSLFGGEQETQYF. DNA for the CDR3: TGTGCCAGCAGCTTGTTTGGCGGAGAGCAAGAGACCCAGTACTTC.

This clonotype appeared a few times. V usage is TRBV5-5 and J usage is TRBJ2-5, with 11 nucleotides matching TRBD2. The CDR3 is made up of 15 amino acids. Trimming took 0 bases from V and 10 from J; bases not matched to a gene: 8. CDR1 is SGHKS, CDR2 YYEKEE, per germline (reference sequence). CDR3 protein: CASSLGLAGLGDQYF. The CDR3 region has the DNA TGTGCCAGCAGCTTGGGACTAGCGGGACTAGGCGACCAGTACTTC.